These T cell receptor beta chains were read from a single sample in a study of cytotoxic CD8 clonotypes in ibrutinib-treated CLL. Assay: immunoSEQ multiplex PCR; the TCRdb copy retains only in-frame clones and omits some. This sample has about 160,000 clones; around 84% occur once, and the top ten carry about 2.1%. This specimen consisted of PBMCs, obtained after 12 months of ibrutinib treatment. The receptors here all came from a human donor with chronic lymphocytic leukemia. CDR3s include the opening cysteine and the closing phenylalanine or tryptophan. D genes are given only for firm matches. Some rows mark clone size as missing; the rest say once, few, many or name a class of expanded clone.

>TRBV9|TRBD1|TRBJ1-4|NA
TGTGCCAGCAGCGTAGGGGGGACAGGGGATGAAAAACTGTTTTTT
CASSVGGTGDEKLFF
>TRBV7-9|NA|TRBJ1-5|NA
TGTGCCAGCAGCTCATCGGGGGGCAGGGTCGGCAATCAGCCCCAGCATTTT
CASSSSGGRVGNQPQHF
>TRBV28|NA|TRBJ2-5|NA
TGTGCCAGCAGATACAGGGAGGGGACCCAGTACTTC
CASRYREGTQYF
>TRBV29-1|NA|TRBJ1-2|NA
TGCAGCGTTGCGGGGGTCGGAGGCTACACCTTC
CSVAGVGGYTF
>TRBV2|NA|TRBJ2-2|NA
TGTGCCAGCAGTGAAGAGGGGATGGACACCGGGGAGCTGTTTTTT
CASSEEGMDTGELFF
>TRBV2|TRBD1|TRBJ2-1|NA
TGTGCCAGCACGACCACAGGGGTCTACAATGAGCAGTTCTTC
CASTTTGVYNEQFF
>TRBV5-1|TRBD1|TRBJ2-7|NA
TGCGCCAGCAGCTTGGTAACCTCAGCAGGGGGCGGCTTCTACGAGCAGTACTTC
CASSLVTSAGGGFYEQYF
>TRBV6-6|NA|TRBJ1-3|NA
TGTGCCAGCATGTACAGCCTCTCTGGAAACACCATATATTTT
CASMYSLSGNTIYF
>TRBV6-1|NA|TRBJ1-2|NA
TGTGCCAGCAGTGACCCCTACTATGGCTACACCTTC
CASSDPYYGYTF
>TRBV29-1|TRBD1|TRBJ1-2|NA
TGCAGCGTTGCCACCTGGAGGGGGCAGGACTATGGCTACACCTTC
CSVATWRGQDYGYTF
>TRBV19|NA|TRBJ2-1|NA
TGTGCCAGTAGTATAGTGGGCTCCCACAATGAGCAGTTCTTC
CASSIVGSHNEQFF
>TRBV6-1|NA|TRBJ2-5|NA
TGTGCCAGCAGTGACGGGCAGTTTAGGGGGACCCAGTACTTC
CASSDGQFRGTQYF
>TRBV19|NA|TRBJ1-5|NA
TGTGCCAGTAGTTACCCCCGGGGGGGTAGTAATCAGCCCCAGCATTTT
CASSYPRGGSNQPQHF
>TRBV6-1|NA|TRBJ1-5|NA
TGTGCCAGCAGCTTTTTCGACATCCGACAGCCCCAGCATTTT
CASSFFDIRQPQHF
>TRBV19|TRBD1|TRBJ1-2|NA
TGTGCCAGTAGTAGCGGACAGGGGAACTATGGCTACACCTTC
CASSSGQGNYGYTF
>TRBV27|NA|TRBJ2-2|NA
TGTGCCAGCAGTTTATCTTCCTACGGGGAGCTGTTTTTT
CASSLSSYGELFF
>TRBV5-1|TRBD1|TRBJ1-3|few
TGCGCCAGCAGCTTGAGTACAGGGGCAGGAAACACCATATATTTT
CASSLSTGAGNTIYF
>TRBV7-9|NA|TRBJ2-4|few
TGTGCCAGCAGCTTAAATCATTGGGGGGTGGCCAAAAACATTCAGTACTTC
CASSLNHWGVAKNIQYF
>TRBV5-6|NA|TRBJ1-2|NA
TGTGCCAGCAGCTTTTTCGGAGGACGGGATAACTATGGCTACACCTTC
CASSFFGGRDNYGYTF
>TRBV6-5|NA|TRBJ1-4|NA
TGTGCCAGCCGGCCAGGGAGGATATCTAATGAAAAACTGTTTTTT
CASRPGRISNEKLFF
>TRBV18|TRBD1|TRBJ2-3|NA
TGTGCCAGCTCACGACAAACAGGGGGCCAAGATACGCAGTATTTT
CASSRQTGGQDTQYF
>TRBV20-1|NA|TRBJ1-1|few
TGCAGTGCCAATGATTTGGAAGCTTTCTTT
CSANDLEAFF
>TRBV4-1|TRBD2|TRBJ2-7|NA
TGCGCCAGCAGCCAGGTACCAGCGGGAGGTGAGCAGTACTTC
CASSQVPAGGEQYF
>TRBV7-8|NA|TRBJ2-7|NA
TGTGCCAGCAGCTTAGCGCTGGCCTACGAGCAGTACTTC
CASSLALAYEQYF
>TRBV7-2|TRBD2|TRBJ2-1|few
TGTGCCAGCAGCCCTGCCGGGACTAGAGGGTACAATGAGCAGTTCTTC
CASSPAGTRGYNEQFF
>TRBV5-4|NA|TRBJ2-7|NA
TGTGCCAGCAGCTTCCTCTCCTACGAGCAGTACTTC
CASSFLSYEQYF
>TRBV7-2|NA|TRBJ1-1|NA
TGTGCCAGCAGCTCCTTCGGGAACGAAGCTTTCTTT
CASSSFGNEAFF
>TRBV27|NA|TRBJ2-3|few
TGTGCCAGCAGTTCGTACACCACTAGCACAGATACGCAGTATTTT
CASSSYTTSTDTQYF
>TRBV28|TRBD1|TRBJ2-2|NA
TGTGCCAGCAGTTTTCTTGACAGGGGTGGTACCGGGGAGCTGTTTTTT
CASSFLDRGGTGELFF
>TRBV6-1|NA|TRBJ2-5|NA
TGTGCCAGCAGTCACTCCGAGGCCCAGTACTTC
CASSHSEAQYF
>TRBV2|TRBD1|TRBJ1-3|once
TGTGCCAGCAGTGACCTCCCGACAGGGGGCCACTCTGGAAACACCATATATTTT
CASSDLPTGGHSGNTIYF
>TRBV7-2|NA|TRBJ1-1|few
TGTGCCAGCAGCCCACAGGGCAGGAGGACTGAAGCTTTCTTT
CASSPQGRRTEAFF
>TRBV4-1|TRBD2|TRBJ2-7|NA
TGCGCCAGCAGCCAAGACGGGGGGACGGAAAAAGTCTACGAGCAGTACTTC
CASSQDGGTEKVYEQYF
>TRBV7-9|TRBD1|TRBJ1-1|once
TGTGCCAGCAGCCTAGGGGGCGCGGTCACTGAAGCTTTCTTT
CASSLGGAVTEAFF
>TRBV7-2|NA|TRBJ2-3|NA
TGTGCCAGCAGCTTAGCCCTAGGGCGGGATACGCAGTATTTT
CASSLALGRDTQYF
>TRBV4-1|TRBD1|TRBJ2-1|once
TGCGCCAGCAGCCGCGGAATCGAGGACAGGGCGGGGCACAATGAGCAGTTCTTC
CASSRGIEDRAGHNEQFF
>TRBV7-2|TRBD2|TRBJ2-3|NA
TGTGCCAGCAGCCCCCGGACTAGCGGGGGGGCTTTTGCAGATACGCAGTATTTT
CASSPRTSGGAFADTQYF
>TRBV7-8|NA|TRBJ2-1|NA
TGTGCCAGCAGCAACCCTTACCTCGGGATAAGGGAAGTCGGGCAGTTCTTC
CASSNPYLGIREVGQFF
>TRBV28|TRBD1|TRBJ2-7|NA
TGTGCCAGCAGTTCTTTAATCCGGGACAGGGTTTCCTACGAGCAGTACTTC
CASSSLIRDRVSYEQYF
>TRBV5-1|TRBD2|TRBJ2-2|NA
TGCGCCAGCAAAAGGCTAGCGGACGCGAACACCGGGGAGCTGTTTTTT
CASKRLADANTGELFF
>TRBV6-5|NA|TRBJ2-7|NA
TGTGCCAGCAGCCCCTGGGACGGACACTACGAGCAGTACTTC
CASSPWDGHYEQYF
>TRBV6-5|NA|TRBJ1-4|once
TGTGCCAGCAGTTACACTGGGGTTGGGACTAATGAAAAACTGTTTTTT
CASSYTGVGTNEKLFF